The 13 T cell receptor beta chains presented below share a single source sample, sequenced in a study of PD-1 blockade in classical Hodgkin lymphoma. Brentuximab vedotin exposure varied among the patients, all of whom had relapsed after autologous stem cell transplantation. Out of thawed PBMCs, magnetic negative selection purified CD4+ T cells. Measured with immunoSEQ multiplex PCR; TCRdb has only the in-frame clones, and not every one. The sample has approximately 28,000 clones; 65% to 80% are singletons. The source was CD4+ T cells from blood, collected at baseline. Receptor source: a human donor with classical Hodgkin lymphoma.

Only one count was recorded for this clone. The chain links TRBV5-4 to TRBJ2-7, with D possibly being TRBD1 or TRBD2 (5 bases each). V shed 4 bases and J shed 3 bases, with 14 bases lying between them. Germline assignment: CDR1 SGHNT and CDR2 YYREEE (reference sequence). The CDR3 totals 14 residues. CDR3 bases: TGTGCCAGCAGCGCTGAGCCGGGGCGCTACGAGCAGTACTTC. Translating it yields CASSAEPGRYEQYF.

V and J are TRBV28 and TRBJ1-3; perhaps TRBD1 as D (5 bases). Between the trimmed V and J ends, which lost 6 bases and 2 bases, there was a span of 8 bases. This CDR3 spans 13 amino acids. Germline values: CDR1 MDHEN, CDR2 SYDVKM. CDR3 nucleotides: TGTGCCAGCAGGACAGTCGCTGGAAACACCATATATTTT. As protein: CASRTVAGNTIYF.

The table lists this clone with a count of one. The rearrangement joins TRBV11-3 to TRBJ1-2; D is ambiguous. There are 14 residues in the CDR3. V gave up 5 bases and J gave up 0 bases, with 10 bases separating them. Per germline, CDR1 SGHNT and CDR2 YENEEA. As DNA, the CDR3 is TGTGCCAGCAGCCAGGACGTCGCTAACTATGGCTACACCTTC. Its translation is CASSQDVANYGYTF.

The rearrangement uses TRBV28 and TRBJ2-2; D is uncertain. This CDR3 contains 15 residues. In germline, CDR1 is MDHEN, CDR2 SYDVKM. Trimming stripped 3 bases from V and 2 bases from J, with 10 bases between. The CDR3 nucleotides read TGTGCCAGCAGTTTTCTAGGAGACAACACCGGGGAGCTGTTTTTT. Encoded protein: CASSFLGDNTGELFF.

The chain links TRBV11-2 to TRBJ1-1; D is undetermined. Germline CDR1 is SGHAT and CDR2 is FQNNGV. This CDR3 contains 14 residues. V was trimmed by 3 bases and J by 0 bases, leaving 8 bases between them. CDR3 in DNA: TGTGCCAGCAGCTTGAGACGGATGAACACTGAAGCTTTCTTT. Encoded protein: CASSLRRMNTEAFF.

The chain is built from TRBV7-2 and TRBJ2-3; 7 nucleotides match TRBD2. CDR1 SGHTA and CDR2 FQGNSA come from the germline V gene. The J segment lost 4 bases and the V segment lost 3 bases, leaving 13 bases of the junction unmatched. This CDR3 comprises 17 residues. The CDR3 reads CASSFEARSGAADTQYF. The CDR3 region has the DNA TGTGCCAGCAGCTTTGAGGCCCGCAGCGGGGCGGCAGATACGCAGTATTTT.

The J gene is TRBJ2-7, the V gene TRBV7-2; D unresolved. Germline-derived CDR1 and CDR2 are SGHTA and FQGNSA. Trimming pared 1 base from V and 0 bases from J, leaving 10 bases between. The CDR3 extends over 15 amino acids. CDR3 in DNA: TGTGCCAGCAGCTTAGAGGGCCAACTCTCCTACGAGCAGTACTTC. Amino acid sequence: CASSLEGQLSYEQYF.

The chain recombines TRBV4-3 with TRBJ1-1; 10 nucleotides match TRBD1. The CDR3 covers 13 residues. Germline V CDR1 and CDR2: LGHNA, YSLEER. V shed 1 base and J 10 bases; nucleotides not matched to a gene: 3. The CDR3 is CASSQGTGGRAFF. The CDR3, as DNA: TGCGCCAGCAGCCAAGGGACAGGGGGTCGAGCTTTCTTT.

The chain uses TRBV10-1 and TRBJ2-3; TRBD1 agrees at 9 bases. Losses at the gene ends were 2 bases for V and 2 bases for J; bases not matched to a gene: 2. The length of the CDR3 is 15 residues. In germline, CDR1 is WNHNN, CDR2 SYGVQD (reference sequence). CDR3 sequence (DNA): TGCGCCAGCAGTGAGGGGACAGGGTACACAGATACGCAGTATTTT. Amino acid sequence: CASSEGTGYTDTQYF.

Notes on this clone: The junction departs from germline at one end; a sequencing error may be responsible. This rearrangement joins TRBV28 to TRBJ1-2; TRBD1 is a possible D gene (5 bases). This CDR3 is 14 amino acids long. Germline assignment: CDR1 MDHEN and CDR2 SYDVKM. Here the CDR3 reads CASSLRGPKYGYTF. The DNA of the CDR3 is TGTGCCAGCAGCCTGCGGGGCCCTAAGTATGGCTACACCTTC.

V and J are TRBV7-2 and TRBJ2-7; the D is unclear. V was shortened by 5 bases and J by 2 bases, with 13 bases between the two germline ends. The CDR3 is 14 residues long. Germline V gene data show CDR1 as SGHTA and CDR2 as FQGNSA. The DNA of the CDR3 is TGTGCCAGCAGCCCCATCGTGGGCCCCTACGAGCAGTACTTC. Protein sequence: CASSPIVGPYEQYF.

This sequence joins TRBV7-6 and TRBJ2-7; 9 bases map to TRBD1. Germline trimming cut 0 bases from V and 2 bases from J; bases unmatched to any gene: 8. Germline V lookup: CDR1 SGHVS, CDR2 FNYEAQ. The CDR3 runs 17 residues. The CDR3 DNA is TGTGCCAGCAGCTTAGCGCTGCGGACAGGGGAGACCTACGAGCAGTACTTC. Its translation is CASSLALRTGETYEQYF. The full variable domain, rest sourced from reference TRBV7-6 and TRBJ2-7, is GAGVSQSPRYKVTKRGQDVALRCDPISGHVSLYWYRQALGQGPEFLTYFNYEAQQDKSGLPNDRFSAERPEGSISTLTIQRTEQRDSAMYRCASSLALRTGETYEQYFGPGTRLTVT.

V gene TRBV6-5 combines with J gene TRBJ1-4; D unclear. The length of the CDR3 is 14 residues. With 8 bases removed from V and 4 bases from J, the gap between germline ends came to 14 bases. Germline values: CDR1 MNHEY, CDR2 SVGAGI. CDR3: CASRGITVNEKLFF. In DNA, the CDR3 is TGTGCCAGCCGCGGAATAACAGTTAATGAAAAACTGTTTTTT.